Listed below are T cell receptor beta chains from one sample, sequenced in a study of a mutant IDH1 vaccine in newly diagnosed glioma. The data were produced by immunoSEQ multiplex PCR, yet TCRdb's version contains in-frame clones alone and is incomplete. The repertoire includes 53,000 or so clones, around 78% of them detected once, and 5.2% sits in the top ten. Their recognized antigens are unknown. The specimen was PBMCs, collected from a glioma patient whose treatment included an IDH1 peptide vaccine. The receptors were sampled from a man aged 45-65 years with glioma. Both conserved end residues are part of each CDR3. The order of the fields is D gene, V gene, clone size, J gene, CDR3 DNA, CDR3 protein. A D gene is named only where the DNA matches it firmly. The size entry is marked missing in some rows and otherwise reads once, few, many or a size class.

>TRBD1|TRBV6-5|once|TRBJ1-2
TGTGCCAGCAGTTCCGGGACAGCGTCTAACTATGGCTACACCTTC
CASSSGTASNYGYTF
>TRBD2|TRBV5-1|few|TRBJ2-1
TGCGCCAGCAGCTATCCTAGCGGCCAGTATGATGAGCAGTTCTTC
CASSYPSGQYDEQFF
>.|TRBV29-1|.|TRBJ2-7
TGCAGCGTTGAGGACGAAGGACTGACATACGAGCAGTACTTC
CSVEDEGLTYEQYF
>TRBD1|TRBV7-2|.|TRBJ2-7
TGTGCCAGCAGCTGGGACAGAGCCTACGAGCAGTACTTC
CASSWDRAYEQYF
>.|TRBV2|.|TRBJ2-1
TGTGCCAGCAGTGGGTGGGGGCTCCGCAACAATGAGCAGTTCTTC
CASSGWGLRNNEQFF
>TRBD2|TRBV7-9|.|TRBJ2-1
TGTGCCAGCAGCCCAGTGCCAGCGGGGGGGTTCAATGAGCAGTTCTTC
CASSPVPAGGFNEQFF
>.|TRBV29-1|once|TRBJ2-7
TGCAGCGCGGCCCCTACAGGGTCCTCCTACGAGCAGTACTTC
CSAAPTGSSYEQYF
>.|TRBV27|.|TRBJ1-2
TGTGCCAGCAGTCTCGGGGGGGAGTTCTATGGCTACACCTTC
CASSLGGEFYGYTF
>.|TRBV9|.|TRBJ1-3
TGTGCCAGCAGCGCTGCAGGGACTCCTGGAAACACCATATATTTT
CASSAAGTPGNTIYF
>TRBD2|TRBV4-3|.|TRBJ2-1
TGCGCCAGCAGCCAAGCGACTAGCGGATTTTACAATGAGCAGTTCTTC
CASSQATSGFYNEQFF
>TRBD2|TRBV18|.|TRBJ2-2
TGTGCCAGCTCATCGACTCCACCCAGCGGGGCGAACACCGGGGAGCTGTTTTTT
CASSSTPPSGANTGELFF
>.|TRBV7-9|.|TRBJ2-7
TGTGCCAGCAGCTTGTCAACAGGGTACGAGCAGTACTTC
CASSLSTGYEQYF
>.|TRBV5-6|.|TRBJ2-3
TGTGCCAGCAGCTCCGCCGGGAGCCAAAGGGGGGATACGCAGTATTTT
CASSSAGSQRGDTQYF
>TRBD2|TRBV6-4|.|TRBJ2-1
TGTGCCAGCAGTTCCACCGCGGGGGGGCCGGGTGAGCAGTTCTTC
CASSSTAGGPGEQFF
>.|TRBV6-1|.|TRBJ1-2
TGTGCCAGCAGCGTTTCCGGGACCGTCAACTATGGCTACACCTTC
CASSVSGTVNYGYTF
>.|TRBV6-4|.|TRBJ2-1
TGTGCCAGCAGTCGGTACAGGGAAGGCTACAATGAGCAGTTCTTC
CASSRYREGYNEQFF
>.|TRBV29-1|.|TRBJ1-2
TGCAGCGTTGAAGATCGAGGGAACTATGGCTACACCTTC
CSVEDRGNYGYTF
>TRBD1|TRBV19|few|TRBJ1-1
TGTGCCAGTAGTAAGGACAGGATGAACACTGAAGCTTTCTTT
CASSKDRMNTEAFF
>TRBD1|TRBV30|.|TRBJ1-5
TGTGCCTGGAAGGGGGCAGGTGGGCAGCCCCAGCATTTT
CAWKGAGGQPQHF
>.|TRBV9|.|TRBJ1-5
TGTGCCAGCAGCGTAGCTGGCGGCGGAGCGGAGCCCCAGCATTTT
CASSVAGGGAEPQHF
>.|TRBV5-6|once|TRBJ1-5
TGTGCCAGCAGCTTGGCTGGCAGGGAGGGCAATCAGCCCCAGCATTTT
CASSLAGREGNQPQHF
>TRBD2|TRBV19|.|TRBJ2-4
TGTGCCAGTAGTACCCCATCTAGCGGCAAAAACATTCAGTACTTC
CASSTPSSGKNIQYF
>.|TRBV7-9|.|TRBJ2-3
TGTGCCAGCAGCTTATACGGTACAGATACGCAGTATTTT
CASSLYGTDTQYF
>.|TRBV4-2|.|TRBJ1-1
TGTGCCAGCAGCCCCACTTTGGTGGGGGGAGACACTGAAGCTTTCTTT
CASSPTLVGGDTEAFF